This T cell receptor beta chain derives from a study of blood T cell repertoires in COVID-19. Study details: Samples of COVID-19 (acute and convalescent) were obtained from the United States, Italy and Spain. The cDNA or gDNA used as material had been derived from T cells, B-cell-depleted T cells, or PBMCs.

The CDR3 loop spans 14 amino acids. CDR1 is LGHDT, CDR2 YNNKEL, per germline (reference sequence). V dropped 5 bases and J dropped 6; count of bases not matched to a gene: 6. Original methodology: Researchers report that nucleated cell counts were estimated from reference gene primer amplification. Profiling relied on immunoSEQ multiplex PCR, and the TCRdb table lists in-frame clones only, not all of them. The V and J calls and the clone size are those of that table, but D and trimming were determined from the DNA. The sample contains over 250,000 clones, roughly 90% of which appear only once. Donors in Cohort 3 counted as recovered after two negative PCRs, clearance, or symptom resolution.

The sample consisted of PBMCs or T cells enriched from blood (not recorded which). The clonotype originates from a woman younger than 45 who had recovered from COVID-19. The chain is built from TRBV3-1 (or the pseudogene TRBV3-2) and TRBJ2-1, with 8 bases matching TRBD2. CDR3 sequence reads: CASSWSAGGNEQFF. The CDR3 DNA reads TGTGCCAGCAGCTGGTCGGCGGGGGGCAATGAGCAGTTCTTC.